A selection of T cell receptor beta chains follows, all from one sample in a study of T-cell memory formation after mild COVID-19. TCRdb reprocessed the 5' RACE reads via MiXCR and lists one record per CDR3 protein. The table records some 490,000 distinct CDR3 sequences, 18% of them present only once. Source material: PBMCs or a T cell subset sorted from them (not recorded which). Source of these receptors: an adult woman who had mild COVID-19 (a few samples of this study predate the infection). Cell type and time point are not known. Each CDR3 is given with its conserved first and last residue. The D gene is left open where the match is weak. Clone size, where shown, is once, few, many, or a class for clones that have expanded.

d_call j_call v_call clone_size cdr3_nt cdr3_aa
NA TRBJ2-3 TRBV6-2/TRBV6-3 few TGTGCCAGCAGATTCGACAGCACAGATACGCAGTATTTT CASRFDSTDTQYF
NA TRBJ2-2 TRBV24-1 NA TGTGCCACCGGTCCAGGGTTTAGCGGGGAGCTGTTTTTT CATGPGFSGELFF
NA TRBJ1-1 TRBV10-3 many TGTGCCTCCTCAGGGAGAACTGAAGCTTTCTTT CASSGRTEAFF
NA TRBJ2-3 TRBV24-1 NA TGTGCCACCAGTGGGGGGTCCCCAGATACGCAGTATTTT CATSGGSPDTQYF
NA TRBJ1-6 TRBV6-1 once TGTGCCAGCAGTGATGGGATTCAGGGGTCCAATTCACCCCTCCACTTT CASSDGIQGSNSPLHF
TRBD2 TRBJ2-3 TRBV9 NA TGTGCCAGCAGCGTTCGTAGCGGGATAATAACAGATACGCAGTATTTT CASSVRSGIITDTQYF
NA TRBJ1-4 TRBV27 NA TGTGCCAGCAGGCCCGTCTGGTCTGCAACTAATGAAAAACTGTTTTTT CASRPVWSATNEKLFF
TRBD1 TRBJ2-5 TRBV6-2/TRBV6-3 few TGTGCCAGCAGTTACTCTCGGGACAGGGGTGAGACCCAGTACTTC CASSYSRDRGETQYF
NA TRBJ2-7 TRBV20-1 NA TGCAGTGCTAGAATTGAGGGTCTCGAGCAGTACTTC CSARIEGLEQYF
NA TRBJ2-7 TRBV7-9 NA TGTGCCAGCAGCTTACATTCCGGACGCCGGATCTACGAGCAGTACTTC CASSLHSGRRIYEQYF
NA TRBJ2-7 TRBV3-1 many TGTGCCAGCAGCCAACCAAGGGTATACGGATCCACCTACGAGCAGTACTTC CASSQPRVYGSTYEQYF
TRBD2 TRBJ2-7 TRBV7-2 few TGTGCCAGCACCGGGACTAACTTCTACGAGCAGTACTTC CASTGTNFYEQYF
NA TRBJ1-5 TRBV4-1 NA TGCGCCAGCAGCCGGCCAGATCCGAGCAATCAGCCCCAGCATTTT CASSRPDPSNQPQHF
TRBD1 TRBJ2-2 TRBV12-3/TRBV12-4 few TGTGCCAGCACCCGGGACAGGGTGAACACCGGGGAGCTGTTTTTT CASTRDRVNTGELFF
NA TRBJ2-3 TRBV9 few TGTGCCAGCAGCCCCCGGGGCCTTACGGATACGCAGTATTTT CASSPRGLTDTQYF
TRBD1 TRBJ1-2 TRBV11-2 NA TGTGCCAGCAGCTCCCTTGACAGGGGACTCCAGGGTTATGGCTACACCTTC CASSSLDRGLQGYGYTF
TRBD2 TRBJ2-1 TRBV7-6 NA TGTGCCAGCAGCCCCTCTAGCGGGGACTACAATGAGCAGTTCTTC CASSPSSGDYNEQFF
NA TRBJ2-3 TRBV28 NA TGTGCCAGCAGTACCTCGACTCTAGATACGCAGTATTTT CASSTSTLDTQYF
NA TRBJ2-7 TRBV4-2 few TGTGCCAGCAGCCAAGATTTGAAGGGGGAACCCTACGAGCAGTACTTC CASSQDLKGEPYEQYF
TRBD1 TRBJ2-1 TRBV9 few TGTGCCAGCAGCGTAGAGGGCTTGAGGGACAGGAGGTTCTTC CASSVEGLRDRRFF
NA TRBJ1-4 TRBV5-5 NA TGTGCCAGCAGCGGTACGACCGGGACAACTAATGAAAAACTGTTTTTT CASSGTTGTTNEKLFF
TRBD1 TRBJ1-2 TRBV5-1 many TGCGCCAGCAGTCCCCTACAGGGGAACTATGGCTACACCTTC CASSPLQGNYGYTF
NA TRBJ2-1 TRBV7-3 NA TGTGCCAGCAGCTTAGGGGGGAGGAACTACAATGAGCAGTTCTTC CASSLGGRNYNEQFF
TRBD1 TRBJ1-4 TRBV20-1 NA TGCAGTGCTAGAGACAGACAGGGGGTTGGTGAAAAACTGTTTTTT CSARDRQGVGEKLFF
TRBD1 TRBJ1-1 TRBV12-3/TRBV12-4 NA TGTGCCAGCAGTTTATGGGACAGGCCCCGCGAGACTTTCTTT CASSLWDRPRETFF
NA TRBJ2-2 TRBV2 NA TGTGCCAGCAGCGGGGAGGTCACCGGGGAGCTGTTTTTT CASSGEVTGELFF
NA TRBJ2-7 TRBV12-3/TRBV12-4 NA TGTGCCAGCACCCCGGCGGAGTCGCAGTACTTC CASTPAESQYF
NA TRBJ2-7 TRBV12-3/TRBV12-4 few TGTGCCAGCAGTTTAACGCGACTCTACTTC CASSLTRLYF
TRBD1 TRBJ2-7 TRBV20-1 few TGCAGTGCTAGAGTTCGGACAGGGGTCTTTATATCCTACGAGCAGTACTTC CSARVRTGVFISYEQYF
TRBD1 TRBJ2-7 TRBV4-3 NA TGCGCCAGCAGCCAAGGCCAGGGGGCCGGGGCGGGGGAGCAGTACTTC CASSQGQGAGAGEQYF
TRBD1 TRBJ1-2 TRBV4-3 few TGCGCCAGCAGCTCGGTTACAGGGGTGGAAAGCTATGGCTACACCTTC CASSSVTGVESYGYTF
NA TRBJ2-7 TRBV7-2 NA TGTGCCAGCAGCTTCGCCTGGGCGGAGGACGAGCAGTACTTC CASSFAWAEDEQYF
NA TRBJ2-1 TRBV7-2 few TGTGCCAGCAGCTTCTTGTTGCCGGGGGCCCTCGCCAATGAGCAGTTCTTC CASSFLLPGALANEQFF
NA TRBJ2-7 TRBV5-1 NA TGCGCCAGCAGCTTGGAGGCGGCAGTCGGAACCTACGAGCAGTACTTC CASSLEAAVGTYEQYF
NA TRBJ1-6 TRBV30 NA TGTGCCTGGAGTGAGTGGAGGGATTCACCCCTCCACTTT CAWSEWRDSPLHF
TRBD2 TRBJ2-1 TRBV6-2/TRBV6-3 NA TGTGCCAGTCAAGGAAGGTGGACTCGGACTAGCGGGAACTCCTACAATGAGCAGTTCTTC CASQGRWTRTSGNSYNEQFF
TRBD1 TRBJ1-1 TRBV6-2/TRBV6-3 NA TGTGCCAGCAGTTCCGGACAGGGGAAGGCGAACACTGAAGCTTTCTTT CASSSGQGKANTEAFF
NA TRBJ2-3 TRBV20-1 NA TGCAGTGCTAGAGACCCAGCGGAGGGCACAGATACGCAGTATTTT CSARDPAEGTDTQYF
NA TRBJ2-7 TRBV20-1 many TGCAGTGCTAGAGATACGACTTTTACCTACGAGCAGTACTTC CSARDTTFTYEQYF
NA TRBJ1-1 TRBV12-3/TRBV12-4 NA TGTGCCAGCAGCCCCACCGGGCTCACTGAAGCTTTCTTT CASSPTGLTEAFF